This T cell receptor (beta chain) was captured by sequencing in a study of cytomegalovirus exposure and HLA in healthy donors. Primers: 60 Vbeta forward and 13 Jbeta reverse. The data were produced by immunoSEQ multiplex PCR, yet TCRdb's version contains in-frame clones alone and is incomplete. Among about 80,000 clones listed, over 75% were seen once. The source material was PBMCs. The receptor comes from a human donor in good health.

The CDR3 DNA reads as TGTGCCATCAGTGAGTCGGGAGGGTACTCTGGAAACACCATATATTTT. Translation gives CAISESGGYSGNTIYF. The rearrangement links TRBV10-3 to TRBJ1-3, with D uncertain. The CDR3 sequence is 16 residues long. Trimming removed 0 bases at V and 0 bases at J, with 9 bases between. The germline V gene has CDR1 ENHRY and CDR2 SYGVKD.